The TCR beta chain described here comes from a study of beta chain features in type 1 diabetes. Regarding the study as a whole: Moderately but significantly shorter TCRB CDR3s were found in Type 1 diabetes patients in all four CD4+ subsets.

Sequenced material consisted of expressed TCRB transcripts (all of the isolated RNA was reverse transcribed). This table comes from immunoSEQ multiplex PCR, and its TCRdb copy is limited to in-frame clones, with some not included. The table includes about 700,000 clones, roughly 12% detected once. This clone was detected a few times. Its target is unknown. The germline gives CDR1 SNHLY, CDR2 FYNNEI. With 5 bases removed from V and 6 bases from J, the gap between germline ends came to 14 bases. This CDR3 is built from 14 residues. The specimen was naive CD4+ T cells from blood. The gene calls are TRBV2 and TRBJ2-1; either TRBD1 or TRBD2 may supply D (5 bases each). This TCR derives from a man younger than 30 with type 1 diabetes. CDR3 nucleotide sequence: TGTGCCAGCAGTTGGGGGATGTCTGGCAATGAGCAGTTCTTC. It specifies CASSWGMSGNEQFF. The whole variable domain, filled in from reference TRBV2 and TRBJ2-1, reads EPEVTQTPSHQVTQMGQEVILRCVPISNHLYFYWYRQILGQKVEFLVSFYNNEISEKSEIFDDQFSVERPDGSNFTLKIRSTKLEDSAMYFCASSWGMSGNEQFFGPGTRLTVL.